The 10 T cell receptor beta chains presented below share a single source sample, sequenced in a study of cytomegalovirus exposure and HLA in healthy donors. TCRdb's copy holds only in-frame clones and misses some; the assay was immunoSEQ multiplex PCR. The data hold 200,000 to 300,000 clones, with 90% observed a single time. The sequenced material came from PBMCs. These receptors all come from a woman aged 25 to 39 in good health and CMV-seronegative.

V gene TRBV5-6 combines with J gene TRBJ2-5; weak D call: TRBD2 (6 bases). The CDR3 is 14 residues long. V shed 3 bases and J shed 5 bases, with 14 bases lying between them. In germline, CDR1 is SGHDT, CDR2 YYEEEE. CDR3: CASSWEDPEETQYF. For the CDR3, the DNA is TGTGCCAGCAGCTGGGAGGATCCCGAGGAGACCCAGTACTTC.

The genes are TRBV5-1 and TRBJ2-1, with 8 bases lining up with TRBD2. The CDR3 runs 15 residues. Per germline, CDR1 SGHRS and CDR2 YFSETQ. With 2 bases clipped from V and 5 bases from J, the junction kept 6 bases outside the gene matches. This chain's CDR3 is CASSLIPLADNEQFF. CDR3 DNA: TGCGCCAGCAGCTTAATACCACTAGCGGACAATGAGCAGTTCTTC.

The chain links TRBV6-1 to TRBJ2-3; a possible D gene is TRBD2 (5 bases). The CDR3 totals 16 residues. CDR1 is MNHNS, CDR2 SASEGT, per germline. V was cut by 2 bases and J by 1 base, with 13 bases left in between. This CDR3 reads CASSERLALGTDTQYF. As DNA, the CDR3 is TGTGCCAGCAGTGAAAGGCTAGCTCTGGGCACAGATACGCAGTATTTT.

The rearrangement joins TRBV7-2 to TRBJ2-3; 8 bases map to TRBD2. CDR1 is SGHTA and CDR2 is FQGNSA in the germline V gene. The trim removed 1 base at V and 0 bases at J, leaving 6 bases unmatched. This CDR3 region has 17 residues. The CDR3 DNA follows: TGTGCCAGCAGCTTAGAACGGGCTAGCGGGAGCACAGATACGCAGTATTTT. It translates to CASSLERASGSTDTQYF.

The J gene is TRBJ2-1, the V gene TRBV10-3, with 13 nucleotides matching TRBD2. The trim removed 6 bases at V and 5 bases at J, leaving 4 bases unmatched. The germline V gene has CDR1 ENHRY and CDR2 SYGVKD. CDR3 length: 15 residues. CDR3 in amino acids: CAISGLAGVDNEQFF. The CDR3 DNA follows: TGTGCCATCAGCGGACTAGCGGGAGTGGACAATGAGCAGTTCTTC.

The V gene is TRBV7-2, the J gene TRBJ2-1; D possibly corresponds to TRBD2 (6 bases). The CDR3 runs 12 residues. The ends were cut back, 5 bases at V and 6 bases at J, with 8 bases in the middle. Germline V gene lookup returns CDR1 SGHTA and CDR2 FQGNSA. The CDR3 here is CASSVSGNEQFF. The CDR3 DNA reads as TGTGCCAGCAGCGTTAGCGGCAATGAGCAGTTCTTC. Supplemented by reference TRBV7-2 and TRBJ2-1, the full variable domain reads GAGVSQSPSNKVTEKGKDVELRCDPISGHTALYWYRQSLGQGLEFLIYFQGNSAPDKSGLPSDRFSAERTGGSVSTLTIQRTQQEDSAVYLCASSVSGNEQFFGPGTRLTVL.

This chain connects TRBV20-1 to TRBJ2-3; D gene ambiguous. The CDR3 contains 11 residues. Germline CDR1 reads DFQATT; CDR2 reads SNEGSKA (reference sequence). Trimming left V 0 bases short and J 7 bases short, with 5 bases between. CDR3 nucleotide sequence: TGCAGTGCTAGAGAGGGAAATACGCAGTATTTT. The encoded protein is CSAREGNTQYF.

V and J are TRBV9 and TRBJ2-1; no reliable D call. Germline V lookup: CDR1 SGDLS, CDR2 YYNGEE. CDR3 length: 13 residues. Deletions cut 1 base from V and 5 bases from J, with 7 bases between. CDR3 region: CASSVIGNNEQFF. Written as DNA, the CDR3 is TGTGCCAGCAGCGTAATCGGCAACAATGAGCAGTTCTTC. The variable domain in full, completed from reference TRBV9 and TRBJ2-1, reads DSGVTQTPKHLITATGQRVTLRCSPRSGDLSVYWYQQSLDQGLQFLIQYYNGEERAKGNILERFSAQQFPDLHSELNLSSLELGDSALYFCASSVIGNNEQFFGPGTRLTVL.

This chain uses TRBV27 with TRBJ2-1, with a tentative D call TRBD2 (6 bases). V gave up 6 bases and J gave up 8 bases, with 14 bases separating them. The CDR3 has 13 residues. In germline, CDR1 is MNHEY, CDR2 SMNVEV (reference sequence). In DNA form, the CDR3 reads TGTGCCAGCAGACCACGACTAGTGCATGAGCAGTTCTTC. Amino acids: CASRPRLVHEQFF.

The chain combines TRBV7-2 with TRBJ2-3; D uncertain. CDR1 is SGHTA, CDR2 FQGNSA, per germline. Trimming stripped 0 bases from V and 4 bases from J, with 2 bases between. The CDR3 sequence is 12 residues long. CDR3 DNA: TGTGCCAGCAGCTTAGCGGCAGATACGCAGTATTTT. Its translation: CASSLAADTQYF. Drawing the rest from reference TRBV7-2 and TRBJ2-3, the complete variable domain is GAGVSQSPSNKVTEKGKDVELRCDPISGHTALYWYRQSLGQGLEFLIYFQGNSAPDKSGLPSDRFSAERTGGSVSTLTIQRTQQEDSAVYLCASSLAADTQYFGPGTRLTVL.